Listed below are T cell receptor beta chains from one sample, sequenced in a study of CD8 T cells in ankylosing spondylitis. TCRdb ran MiXCR on the 5' RACE reads and lists one entry per CDR3 protein. The sample yields around 890,000 distinct CDR3 sequences, about 12% seen once. The sequenced sample consisted of blood, either unsorted or a sorted T cell fraction (not recorded which). These receptor sequences come from a male donor with ankylosing spondylitis. CDR3s include the opening cysteine and the closing phenylalanine or tryptophan. The D gene is left open where the match is weak. Clone size is given for some rows only: seen once, a few or many times, or a class if the clone is expanded.

J	size	D	V	DNA	CDR3
TRBJ1-1	many	NA	TRBV20-1	TGCAGTGCTAGAGGGCAGCCGGGGTCTGAAGCTTTCTTT	CSARGQPGSEAFF
TRBJ2-7	few	TRBD2	TRBV12-3/TRBV12-4	TGTGCCAGCCTTATAGATAGCGGGGGAGGCCGGCAGTACTTC	CASLIDSGGGRQYF
TRBJ1-4	NA	NA	TRBV20-1	TGCAGTGCTAGAGATGGCCGGGAAAAACTGTTTTTT	CSARDGREKLFF
TRBJ1-1	few	TRBD1	TRBV6-2/TRBV6-3	TGTGCCAGCGGACAGGGGAGGATCACTGAAGCTTTCTTT	CASGQGRITEAFF
TRBJ1-5	NA	NA	TRBV5-6	TGTGCCAGCAGCTTGGGGCCAGATAGCAATCAGCCCCAGCATTTT	CASSLGPDSNQPQHF
TRBJ1-1	NA	NA	TRBV5-1	TGCGCCAGCAGCTTGTCTCTAGGGAACACTGAAGCTTTCTTT	CASSLSLGNTEAFF
TRBJ1-5	NA	NA	TRBV27	TGTGCCAGCAGTTTCGAGAGGTACCAGCCCCAGCATTTT	CASSFERYQPQHF
TRBJ2-3	NA	TRBD1	TRBV12-3/TRBV12-4	TGTGCCAGCAGTTTAGAGGCCAGGGGGCGAAATACGCAGTATTTT	CASSLEARGRNTQYF
TRBJ2-5	many	TRBD1	TRBV10-1	TGCGCCAGCTCCACTACGAGGGGGCGAGAGACCCAGTACTTC	CASSTTRGRETQYF
TRBJ2-2	NA	TRBD1	TRBV7-9	TGTGCCAGCAGCACCGACAGGGGGCGCACCGGGGAGCTGTTTTTT	CASSTDRGRTGELFF
TRBJ2-2	once	TRBD2	TRBV28	TGTGCCAGCATCGGGGAGGGTGGCACCGGGGAGCTGTTTTTT	CASIGEGGTGELFF
TRBJ2-7	few	TRBD2	TRBV30	TGTGCCTGGAGAAGTGGCGGGAGTCGACCCGAGCAGTACTTC	CAWRSGGSRPEQYF
TRBJ2-1	few	TRBD2	TRBV7-2	TGTGCCAGCAGCTTACTAAGCGGGAGGGTGAATGAGCAGTTCTTC	CASSLLSGRVNEQFF
TRBJ1-1	few	NA	TRBV20-1	TGCAGTGGAAGGAGGGGGATGAACACTGAAGCTTTCTTT	CSGRRGMNTEAFF
TRBJ2-4	NA	TRBD1	TRBV6-5	TGTGCCAGCAGTTACTCCTTGGGGACAGGGGGAAACATTCAGTACTTC	CASSYSLGTGGNIQYF
TRBJ2-7	few	NA	TRBV14	TGTGCCAGCAGCCAAGGGGCCTTCGCCTACGAGCAGTACTTC	CASSQGAFAYEQYF
TRBJ1-5	many	NA	TRBV12-3/TRBV12-4	TGTGCCAGCAGTTTCTCGCAGGGTGAGCCCCAGCATTTT	CASSFSQGEPQHF
TRBJ2-7	NA	NA	TRBV11-2	TGTGCCAGCAGCTTGCAACGGATTGCCTACGAGCAGTACTTC	CASSLQRIAYEQYF
TRBJ1-4	few	TRBD1	TRBV20-1	TGCAGTGCTTCCGGGACAGGGGCTGATGAAAAACTGTTTTTT	CSASGTGADEKLFF
TRBJ2-7	NA	TRBD2	TRBV6-5	TGTGCCAGCAGTTACTGGACTAGCTCGACCTACGAGCAGTACTTC	CASSYWTSSTYEQYF
TRBJ1-6	few	TRBD1	TRBV6-1	TGTGCCAGCAGTCGACAGGGGGTCCACTATAATTCACCCCTCCACTTT	CASSRQGVHYNSPLHF
TRBJ2-7	few	NA	TRBV20-1	TGCAGTGCTAGGACCCCCGGACCTTACGAGCAGTACTTC	CSARTPGPYEQYF
TRBJ1-2	NA	TRBD1	TRBV4-1	TGCGCCAGCAGCCAGACCGGGACAGCTAATGGCTACACCTTC	CASSQTGTANGYTF
TRBJ2-7	many	TRBD1	TRBV5-1	TGCGCCAGCAGCGGCGGGACAGGCTACGAGCAGTACTTC	CASSGGTGYEQYF
TRBJ2-5	NA	TRBD2	TRBV4-3	TGCGCCAGCAGCCGGGAAACTAGCGGGAGGCCCGGGGAGACCCAGTACTTC	CASSRETSGRPGETQYF
TRBJ2-1	NA	NA	TRBV5-1	TGCGCCAGCAGCCAAAATAGTCCTTCCAGAAGCTCCTACAATGAGCAGTTCTTC	CASSQNSPSRSSYNEQFF
TRBJ2-1	few	NA	TRBV5-5	TGTGCCAGCAGCTGGGGTTTGGGGAGGTCTCTCAATGAGCAGTTCTTC	CASSWGLGRSLNEQFF
TRBJ1-5	NA	NA	TRBV10-1	TGCGCCAGCTGGACTGACCATAGCAATCAGCCCCAGCATTTT	CASWTDHSNQPQHF
TRBJ2-1	few	NA	TRBV18	TGTGCCAGCTCACCAGGACAGATCAATGAGCAGTTCTTC	CASSPGQINEQFF
TRBJ2-2	few	NA	TRBV19	TGTGCCAGTAGTATCCGTGGCGCCGCCGGGGAGCTGTTTTTT	CASSIRGAAGELFF
TRBJ1-3	many	NA	TRBV4-3	TGCGCCAGCAGCCAAGATTTGGCGCAGGATACTACCACCATATATTTT	CASSQDLAQDTTTIYF
TRBJ2-5	NA	NA	TRBV7-9	TGTGCCAGCGGTGTTGGGGAAGAGACCCAGTACTTC	CASGVGEETQYF
TRBJ1-2	NA	NA	TRBV19	TGTGCCAGTAGTATGGGTTCCCAGATGGGCTACACCTTC	CASSMGSQMGYTF
TRBJ2-5	once	TRBD1	TRBV10-3	TGTGCCACCAGCGGGACAGGGGATCGGGAGACCCAGTACTTC	CATSGTGDRETQYF
TRBJ1-2	few	NA	TRBV7-2	TGTGCCAGCAGCTTATATGGAGGGACGGGAGGCTACACCTTC	CASSLYGGTGGYTF
TRBJ2-1	few	TRBD1	TRBV20-1	TGCAGTGCTAACTCAGGGGGCAATAGGCCCAATGAGCAGTTCTTC	CSANSGGNRPNEQFF
TRBJ1-1	NA	NA	TRBV27	TGTGCCAGCAGCCCCCTTTTGAGGACTGAAGCTTTCTTT	CASSPLLRTEAFF
TRBJ2-3	few	NA	TRBV6-5	TGTGCCAGCAGTTCGCGCGGGTTGAGCACAGATACGCAGTATTTT	CASSSRGLSTDTQYF
TRBJ2-1	NA	NA	TRBV13	TGTGCCAGCAGCCCGCCACCCCTCCAGGCGCTAAGCAATGAGCAGTTCTTC	CASSPPPLQALSNEQFF
TRBJ1-2	few	TRBD1	TRBV10-3	TGTGCCATCAGTGAGTGGTCAGGGGGCAATTATGGCTACACCTTC	CAISEWSGGNYGYTF
TRBJ2-1	few	NA	TRBV10-3	TGTGCCATCAGTCTGAGGGGGGGTGAGCAGTTCTTC	CAISLRGGEQFF
TRBJ2-7	many	NA	TRBV12-3/TRBV12-4	TGTGCCAGCAGTTTAGCGTTGGGCTACTACGAGCAGTACTTC	CASSLALGYYEQYF
TRBJ2-6	few	TRBD1	TRBV4-2	TGTGCCAGCAGCCAAGACCCCGGGACAGGGATTATTTACTCTGGGGCCAACGTCCTGACTTTC	CASSQDPGTGIIYSGANVLTF
TRBJ2-1	many	NA	TRBV29-1	TGCAGCGTTGAAGACTGGGCGGAAGTTCGGAATGAGCAGTTCTTC	CSVEDWAEVRNEQFF
TRBJ1-1	NA	NA	TRBV3-1	TGTGCCAGCAGCCAACAGGGTCTTGGCACTGAAGCTTTCTTT	CASSQQGLGTEAFF
TRBJ1-1	once	NA	TRBV18	TGTGCCAGCTCACCCAAGACAGGGAACACTGAAGCTTTCTTT	CASSPKTGNTEAFF
TRBJ1-6	many	TRBD1	TRBV4-1	TGCGCCAGCAACAGGGGATATAATTCACCCCTCCACTTT	CASNRGYNSPLHF
TRBJ1-1	NA	TRBD1	TRBV19	TGTGCCAGTAGTATTTCCGGGACAGGGGTCACTGAAGCTTTCTTT	CASSISGTGVTEAFF
TRBJ2-3	NA	TRBD2	TRBV28	TGTGCCAGCAGTCTACTAGCGGGAAGCTCTCCGCAGTATTTT	CASSLLAGSSPQYF
TRBJ1-2	few	TRBD1	TRBV6-2/TRBV6-3	TGTGCCAGCAGTTACCGCGGACAGGGGCGATTATATGGCTACACCTTC	CASSYRGQGRLYGYTF
TRBJ2-7	NA	TRBD1	TRBV5-1	TGCGCCAGCAGCTTACAGGGGGTTAACGAGCAGTACTTC	CASSLQGVNEQYF